What follows are 9 T cell receptor beta chains derived from one specimen sequenced in a study of cytomegalovirus exposure and HLA in healthy donors. Researchers ran the PCR with 60 Vbeta and 13 Jbeta primers. Produced via immunoSEQ multiplex PCR; TCRdb's table is partial and in-frame only. The sample carries about 160,000 clones, approximately 88% recorded once. The sequencing sample was made of PBMCs. The receptors come from a woman in her 30s in good health and CMV-seronegative.

The count of this clone is one. This rearrangement joins TRBV5-4 to TRBJ2-7; 8 nucleotides line up with TRBD2. Germline CDR1 reads SGHNT; CDR2 reads YYREEE (reference sequence). The ends lost 6 bases at V and 3 bases at J; junction bases unmatched: 14. The CDR3 length is 16 residues. The CDR3 bases are TGTGCCAGCACCAAGAGGCGGGGGGCCGGTAGCTACGAGCAGTACTTC. Amino acids: CASTKRRGAGSYEQYF.

Comment on this clone: A junction boundary mismatches the germline segment, possibly from a read error. The chain links TRBV7-9 to TRBJ2-3, with a weak D call TRBD2 (6 bases). This CDR3 comprises 16 residues. Per the germline V gene, CDR1 is SEHNR and CDR2 is FQNEAQ (reference sequence). The CDR3: CAGSFRDFGSTDTQYF. DNA of the CDR3: TGTGCCGGCAGCTTCAGGGACTTTGGGAGCACAGATACGCAGTATTTT.

This clone has a single count. This rearrangement joins TRBV9 to TRBJ1-1, with 8 nucleotides matching TRBD1. The CDR3 totals 14 residues. V lost 3 bases, J lost 2 bases, and 3 bases stayed unmatched. Germline V gene lookup returns CDR1 SGDLS and CDR2 YYNGEE. CDR3 in amino acids: CASSDDRGNTEAFF. CDR3 in DNA: TGTGCCAGCAGCGATGACAGGGGAAACACTGAAGCTTTCTTT. Based on the CDR3 plus reference TRBV9 and TRBJ1-1, the full variable domain is DSGVTQTPKHLITATGQRVTLRCSPRSGDLSVYWYQQSLDQGLQFLIQYYNGEERAKGNILERFSAQQFPDLHSELNLSSLELGDSALYFCASSDDRGNTEAFFGQGTRLTVV.

V gene TRBV7-2 combines with J gene TRBJ2-7; 11 bases match TRBD2. The CDR3 is 15 residues long. Germline CDR1 and CDR2: SGHTA and FQGNSA. With V trimmed by 5 bases and J by 6 bases, 9 bases remained unmatched. CDR3 coding DNA: TGTGCCAGCAGCCGAAGCGGGACTAGCGGTTTCGAGCAGTACTTC. Protein: CASSRSGTSGFEQYF.

This clone was seen a few times. V is TRBV5-1 and J is TRBJ2-7; 7 bases are a match to TRBD1. CDR3 length: 14 residues. The germline V gene has CDR1 SGHRS and CDR2 YFSETQ. Trimming cost V 4 bases and J 0 bases; bases outside gene matches: 4. CDR3 coding DNA: TGCGCCAGCAGCCCCGGGACAGTCTCCTACGAGCAGTACTTC. Protein sequence: CASSPGTVSYEQYF.

The chain has TRBV11-3 and TRBJ1-5, with D possibly TRBD1 on 5 matching bases. CDR3 size: 13 residues. CDR1 is SGHNT and CDR2 is YENEEA in the germline V gene. With 11 bases removed from V and 4 bases from J, the gap between germline ends came to 15 bases. The CDR3 loop reads CAERGRGNQPQHF. CDR3 coding DNA: TGTGCCGAGCGGGGCAGAGGTAATCAGCCCCAGCATTTT.

The J gene is TRBJ1-5, the V gene TRBV30; the D gene is possibly TRBD1 (6 bases). The CDR3 spans 17 residues. The germline V and J ends were trimmed by 1 base and 0 bases, with 16 bases remaining between them. Per germline, CDR1 GTSNPN and CDR2 SVGIG (reference sequence). CDR3 protein: CAWSAGHRKYSNQPQHF. CDR3 bases: TGTGCCTGGAGTGCGGGACACCGTAAATATAGCAATCAGCCCCAGCATTTT. The full variable domain, completed using reference TRBV30 and TRBJ1-5, is SQTIHQWPATLVQPVGSPLSLECTVEGTSNPNLYWYRQAAGRGLQLLFYSVGIGQISSEVPQNLSASRPQDRQFILSSKKLLLSDSGFYLCAWSAGHRKYSNQPQHFGDGTRLSIL.

The CDR3 is CASSESKPGQYNSPLHF. In DNA form, the CDR3 reads TGTGCCAGCAGTGAATCGAAACCGGGACAGTATAATTCACCCCTCCACTTT. The chain links TRBV25-1 to TRBJ1-6; 7 bases agree with TRBD1. Germline V gene sequence: CDR1 MGHDK, CDR2 SYGVNS. The ends lost 1 base at V and 4 bases at J; junction bases unmatched: 7. The CDR3 length is 17 residues.

The CDR3 bases are TGTGCCAGCAGCTTCGGGAGAGTCTACAATGAGCAGTTCTTC. This encodes CASSFGRVYNEQFF. The genes are TRBV5-4 and TRBJ2-1; a possible D gene is TRBD2 (6 bases). Per the germline V gene, CDR1 is SGHNT and CDR2 is YYREEE (reference sequence). CDR3 length: 14 residues. The V end lost 2 bases, the J end lost 3 bases, and 9 bases lay between the germline ends.